These 11 T cell receptor beta chains were sequenced from one sample in a study of identical twins. TCRdb re-derived calls from the 5' RACE reads in MiXCR, one entry per CDR3 protein. There are 200,000 to 300,000 distinct CDR3 sequences in the sample; about 10% occur only once, and 8% to 10% lies in the top ten. Sequenced input: memory T cells sorted from blood. These receptors came from a man aged 50-60 years in good health.

Ten or more counts support this clonotype. This chain uses TRBV28 with TRBJ2-1; 7 positions match TRBD1. The CDR3 contains 14 residues. J lost 4 bases, V lost 6 bases, and 6 bases had no gene match. Per the germline V gene, CDR1 is MDHEN and CDR2 is SYDVKM. CDR3 coding DNA: TGTGCCAGCAGACTGCCGGACAGGTACAATGAGCAGTTCTTC. This gives the protein CASRLPDRYNEQFF.

The sample holds many counts of this clonotype. The chain joins TRBV5-1 to TRBJ2-2; weak D call: TRBD1 (5 bases). Trimming took 5 bases from V and 5 from J, leaving 7 bases between them. Germline V gives CDR1 SGHRS, CDR2 YFSETQ. The CDR3 is 12 residues long. This chain's CDR3 is CASRKGTGELFF. In DNA form, the CDR3 reads TGCGCCAGCAGGAAGGGGACCGGGGAGCTGTTTTTT. The full variable domain, completed using reference TRBV5-1 and TRBJ2-2, is KAGVTQTPRYLIKTRGQQVTLSCSPISGHRSVSWYQQTPGQGLQFLFEYFSETQRNKGNFPGRFSGRQFSNSRSEMNVSTLELGDSALYLCASRKGTGELFFGEGSRLTVL.

This clonotype was picked up a small number of times. The J gene is TRBJ2-7, the V gene TRBV15; tentatively, D is TRBD1 (6 bases). The CDR3 runs to 15 residues. CDR1 and CDR2 (germline): LNHNV, YYDKDF (reference sequence). V was pared by 0 bases and J by 2 bases, with 11 bases between. The CDR3 sequence is CATSRDRGGPYEQYF. DNA for the CDR3: TGTGCCACCAGCAGAGATAGAGGGGGACCCTACGAGCAGTACTTC.

This clonotype was detected ten times or more. The chain recombines TRBV7-3 with TRBJ2-1, with 10 bases aligning to TRBD2. With 0 bases clipped from V and 5 bases from J, the junction kept 4 bases outside the gene matches. The length of the CDR3 is 16 residues. In germline, CDR1 is SGHTA, CDR2 FQGTGA. The CDR3 region is CASSLTLAGSHNEQFF. DNA of the CDR3: TGTGCCAGCAGCTTAACACTAGCGGGATCCCACAATGAGCAGTTCTTC.

This chain links TRBV7-9 with TRBJ2-7, with TRBD2 matching 7 bases. Looked up from germline, CDR1 is SEHNR and CDR2 is FQNEAQ (reference sequence). Germline trimming cut 4 bases from V and 3 bases from J; bases unmatched to any gene: 6. The CDR3 is made up of 14 amino acids. CDR3 sequence: CASSSLTSRYEQYF. The CDR3 DNA is TGTGCCAGCAGCTCCCTGACTAGCCGCTACGAGCAGTACTTC.

This clonotype has more than one count but fewer than ten. The CDR3 region is CAISETGAAGYTF. The CDR3 nucleotides are TGTGCCATCAGTGAGACAGGGGCGGCTGGCTACACCTTC. The V call is TRBV10-3, the J call TRBJ1-2; 7 nucleotides agree with TRBD1. CDR3 size: 13 residues. Germline lookup yields CDR1 ENHRY and CDR2 SYGVKD. V was clipped by 2 bases and J by 7 bases; unmatched bases: 4.

This clonotype was recorded a few times. The chain employs TRBV18 and TRBJ2-7; TRBD1 agrees at 7 bases. CDR3 length: 15 residues. Germline V gene lookup returns CDR1 KGHSH and CDR2 LQKENI. The J segment lost 6 bases and the V segment lost 6 bases, leaving 14 bases of the junction unmatched. This chain's CDR3 is CASSPATGEKGEQYF. CDR3 bases: TGTGCCAGCTCCCCCGCAACAGGGGAAAAGGGCGAGCAGTACTTC. The full variable domain, its missing parts supplied by reference TRBV18 and TRBJ2-7, is NAGVMQNPRHLVRRRGQEARLRCSPMKGHSHVYWYRQLPEEGLKFMVYLQKENIIDESGMPKERFSAEFPKEGPSILRIQQVVRGDSAAYFCASSPATGEKGEQYFGPGTRLTVT.

This rearrangement joins TRBV29-1 to TRBJ2-5; D possibly uses TRBD1 or TRBD2 (5 bases each). Germline loops: CDR1 SQVTM, CDR2 ANQGSEA. The CDR3 runs 14 residues. With 0 bases removed from V and 6 bases from J, the gap between germline ends came to 14 bases. CDR3 coding DNA: TGCAGCGTTGAAGATAACGAGGGGCTACAGACCCAGTACTTC. Encoded protein: CSVEDNEGLQTQYF.

This clonotype has a handful of counts. The rearrangement links TRBV3-1 to TRBJ2-7; D is unresolved. The CDR3 consists of 15 residues. Germline loops: CDR1 LGHDT, CDR2 YNNKEL (reference sequence). V was trimmed by 5 bases and J by 2 bases, leaving 16 bases between them. For the CDR3, the DNA is TGTGCCAGCAGCACCCGGCACACGGCTGCCTACGAGCAGTACTTC. It codes for CASSTRHTAAYEQYF.

This clonotype has ten or more counts. The CDR3 here is CASSQGTLARNEQFF. CDR3 sequence (DNA): TGTGCCAGCAGCCAAGGTACGCTAGCGCGTAATGAGCAGTTCTTC. This chain joins TRBV3-1 and TRBJ2-1; a possible D gene is TRBD2 (6 bases). The V end was cut by 1 base, the J end by 7 bases, with 14 bases between. CDR1 and CDR2 from the germline V gene are LGHDT and YNNKEL (reference sequence). This CDR3 spans 15 amino acids.

In its sample, this clonotype was seen many times. The V gene is TRBV19, the J gene TRBJ1-2, with 7 positions matching TRBD1. The CDR3 totals 13 residues. Germline V gene lookup returns CDR1 LNHDA and CDR2 SQIVND (reference sequence). The V segment lost 7 bases and the J segment 1 base; nucleotides outside the gene matches: 3. CDR3 sequence (DNA): TGTGCCAGTAACGGACAGGATAACTATGGCTACACCTTC. Its translation: CASNGQDNYGYTF.